The rows below give T cell receptor beta chains drawn from one sample of a study of OX40 agonist ivuxolimab in advanced cancers. Here immunoSEQ multiplex PCR was the method, and the copy in TCRdb shows in-frame clones only, minus some. Of 30,000 or so clones listed, around four fifths are singletons. The starting material was CD4+ or CD8+ T cells sorted from blood, obtained in a trial of the OX40 agonist ivuxolimab. Receptors originate from an adult with an advanced solid tumor such as melanoma, head and neck, liver or kidney cancer. The CDR3 runs from the conserved cysteine through the conserved F or W. For some rows the clone size is stated as once, few or many, or as a class when expanded; others skip it.

size: -; V: TRBV7-9; J: TRBJ1-5; CDR3: CASSLDREGNQPQHF
size: -; V: TRBV29-1; J: TRBJ1-1; CDR3: CSVESLGTANTEAFF
size: -; V: TRBV27; J: TRBJ2-2; CDR3: CASTVRASPLNTGELFF
size: -; V: TRBV7-6; J: -; CDR3: CASSFGQGYEQYF
size: few; V: TRBV4-1; J: TRBJ1-4; CDR3: CASSQDGVRGAEKLFF
size: -; V: TRBV7-8; J: TRBJ2-5; CDR3: CASSQTSSTETQYF
size: -; V: TRBV28; J: TRBJ2-7; CDR3: CASSFWDRPYEQYF
size: once; V: TRBV21-1; J: TRBJ1-5; CDR3: CASSKAKGTVPLYSNQPQHF
size: -; V: TRBV30; J: TRBJ2-3; CDR3: CAWSVGTSGRADTQYF
size: -; V: TRBV19; J: TRBJ1-2; CDR3: CASSMLTGGAGYTF
size: -; V: TRBV29-1; J: TRBJ2-1; CDR3: CSAAGTSAYEQFF
size: -; V: TRBV6-6; J: TRBJ1-5; CDR3: CASGGPGPQHF
size: -; V: TRBV9; J: TRBJ2-2; CDR3: CASSVRGPSGELFF
size: -; V: TRBV28; J: TRBJ1-5; CDR3: CASSFDGTTNQPQHF
size: -; V: TRBV28; J: TRBJ2-4; CDR3: CASGGGAKNIQYF
size: -; V: TRBV7-6; J: TRBJ2-7; CDR3: CASSLGYGGGSSYEQYF
size: -; V: TRBV5-6; J: TRBJ2-1; CDR3: CASSWTYNEQFF
size: few; V: TRBV5-1; J: TRBJ2-3; CDR3: CASSPGPVTDTQYF
size: -; V: TRBV7-9; J: TRBJ2-1; CDR3: CASSLGLAWQGSYNEQFF
size: -; V: TRBV2; J: TRBJ1-6; CDR3: CASSDPQGFGSPLHF
size: -; V: TRBV5-4; J: TRBJ2-7; CDR3: CASSLRGAGYEQYF
size: -; V: TRBV7-7; J: TRBJ2-3; CDR3: CASSLGPAMWEGGTDTQYF
size: -; V: TRBV7-9; J: TRBJ2-2; CDR3: CASSLHEGNTGELFF
size: -; V: TRBV28; J: TRBJ2-7; CDR3: CASISGGATYEQYF
size: -; V: TRBV10-3; J: -; CDR3: CAIRQTSDHEQYF
size: -; V: TRBV5-4; J: TRBJ2-5; CDR3: CASSLPSGGVGETQYF
size: -; V: TRBV29-1; J: TRBJ1-1; CDR3: CSVNRQLNTEAFF
size: -; V: TRBV5-1; J: TRBJ2-3; CDR3: CASSPRDAVADTQYF
size: -; V: TRBV5-4; J: TRBJ1-4; CDR3: CASSPGSPNEKLFF
size: -; V: TRBV5-1; J: TRBJ2-1; CDR3: CASSLSQGRGNEQFF
size: once; V: TRBV28; J: TRBJ1-4; CDR3: CASSRQGFATNEKLFF
size: -; V: TRBV11-2; J: TRBJ2-7; CDR3: CASRSGTSGGEQYF
size: -; V: TRBV9; J: TRBJ2-5; CDR3: CASGAGVPPQTQYF
size: -; V: TRBV6-6; J: TRBJ2-1; CDR3: CASLGNRVGNEQFF
size: -; V: TRBV28; J: TRBJ2-1; CDR3: CASSLPDRARNEQFF
size: -; V: TRBV6-5; J: TRBJ1-3; CDR3: CASSYTYTGGSHTIYF
size: -; V: TRBV7-3; J: TRBJ2-1; CDR3: CASSQGLAGKSEQFF
size: -; V: TRBV5-6; J: TRBJ2-5; CDR3: CASRSREWAETQETQYF
size: medium-sized; V: TRBV6-1; J: TRBJ1-4; CDR3: CASSVNSATNEKLFF
size: -; V: TRBV25-1; J: TRBJ1-5; CDR3: CASSLGRSIQPQHF
size: -; V: TRBV18; J: TRBJ1-2; CDR3: CASSPNEGNYGYTF
size: few; V: TRBV5-1; J: TRBJ2-1; CDR3: CASSQTSSSNEQFF
size: -; V: TRBV6-6; J: TRBJ2-6; CDR3: CASLKGGSGANVLTF
size: -; V: TRBV30; J: TRBJ1-1; CDR3: CAWMGSGGVGTEAFF
size: -; V: TRBV5-5; J: TRBJ1-4; CDR3: CASSFVPGGGKEKLFF
size: -; V: TRBV6-6; J: TRBJ1-4; CDR3: CASSSEQGGEKLFF
size: -; V: TRBV30; J: TRBJ2-7; CDR3: CAWSKGASYEQYF
size: -; V: TRBV2; J: TRBJ2-5; CDR3: CASSSKETQYF
size: -; V: TRBV7-8; J: TRBJ1-5; CDR3: CASSLVWVGYQPQHF